Each of the 32 T cell receptor beta chains below was sequenced from the same sample in a study of T cell responses to AZD1222 COVID-19 vaccine. Assay used: immunoSEQ multiplex PCR; TCRdb lists only in-frame clones, some missing. Among approximately 190,000 clones listed, around 93% were seen once. Sample: peripheral blood, taken on day 0 of AZD1222 vaccination. The source of these receptors is an adult in good health.

V usage is TRBV19 and J usage is TRBJ2-1, with D perhaps matching TRBD2 (6 bases). Per the germline V gene, CDR1 is LNHDA and CDR2 is SQIVND (reference sequence). The V and J ends lost 7 bases and 8 bases respectively, with 15 bases between them. The CDR3 is made up of 13 amino acids. The DNA of the CDR3 is TGTGCCAGTACCCCCCGGGGGTGGCATGAGCAGTTCTTC. This encodes CASTPRGWHEQFF.

The chain joins TRBV7-9 to TRBJ1-4; D is unclear. V dropped 2 bases and J dropped 4 bases, with 8 bases sitting between them. CDR1 is SEHNR and CDR2 is FQNEAQ in the germline V gene (reference sequence). This CDR3 is built from 14 residues. CDR3 DNA sequence: TGTGCCAGCAGCTTACTGCGGGTTAATGAAAAACTGTTTTTT. The encoded protein is CASSLLRVNEKLFF.

The V call is TRBV19, the J call TRBJ2-2, with D unclear. Trimming stripped 2 bases from V and 5 bases from J, with 3 bases between. This CDR3 is 12 amino acids long. Germline CDR1 reads LNHDA; CDR2 reads SQIVND (reference sequence). CDR3 sequence (DNA): TGTGCCAGTAGTATAATAACCGGGGAGCTGTTTTTT. Translation: CASSIITGELFF.

As for this clone: This sample includes further DNA sequences coding for the same CDR3. The chain links TRBV19 to TRBJ1-1, with D possibly TRBD1 on 5 matching bases. This CDR3 comprises 14 residues. Germline CDR1 reads LNHDA; CDR2 reads SQIVND (reference sequence). Trimming took off 3 bases at V and 0 bases at J, with 8 bases between the two ends. DNA of the CDR3: TGTGCCAGTAGTATTGACAGCTTGAACACTGAAGCTTTCTTT. Translated, it gives CASSIDSLNTEAFF.

The chain recombines TRBV28 with TRBJ2-7; D might be TRBD2 (5 bases). V gave up 5 bases and J gave up 5 bases, with 25 bases separating them. CDR1 is MDHEN, CDR2 SYDVKM, per germline. CDR3 length: 17 amino acids. CDR3: CASSPTRRDYFTHEQYF. For the CDR3, the DNA is TGTGCCAGCAGTCCCACCCGCCGGGATTACTTTACCCACGAGCAGTACTTC.

The chain is built from TRBV7-2 and TRBJ2-3, with D hard to call. The V end was cut by 5 bases, the J end by 6 bases, with 6 bases between. This CDR3 is 11 amino acids long. Germline V gene lookup returns CDR1 SGHTA and CDR2 FQGNSA. The CDR3 here is CASSPVDTQYF. CDR3 DNA sequence: TGTGCCAGCAGCCCAGTGGATACGCAGTATTTT.

The chain recombines TRBV28 with TRBJ1-1; D is ambiguous. Germline V gives CDR1 MDHEN, CDR2 SYDVKM. The CDR3 covers 12 residues. V was clipped by 3 bases and J by 2 bases, with 4 bases between them. The DNA of the CDR3 is TGTGCCAGCAGTTTGGTAAACACTGAAGCTTTCTTT. The encoded protein is CASSLVNTEAFF.

J is TRBJ2-3 and V is TRBV28, with 7 nucleotides matching TRBD2. The CDR3 consists of 14 residues. Germline V gene data show CDR1 as MDHEN and CDR2 as SYDVKM. Trimming at V came to 8 bases and at J to 6 bases, leaving 11 bases not matched to a gene. CDR3 region: CASSPPLSGDTQYF. The CDR3 DNA sequence: TGTGCCAGCTCACCTCCCCTTAGCGGGGATACGCAGTATTTT.

This clone was detected only once. This CDR3 is CASSQVSSTFNYGYTF. The DNA for the CDR3 is TGCGCCAGCAGCCAAGTATCCAGTACGTTTAACTATGGCTACACCTTC. The genes are TRBV4-1 and TRBJ1-2; D unresolved. In germline, CDR1 is MGHRA, CDR2 YSYEKL. The CDR3 spans 16 residues. The V and J ends lost 1 base and 1 base respectively, with 13 bases between them.

The genes are TRBV4-1 and TRBJ1-1; maybe TRBD1 (6 bases). CDR1 MGHRA and CDR2 YSYEKL come from the germline V gene. The CDR3 sequence is 15 residues long. V was pared by 0 bases and J by 5 bases, with 13 bases between. The CDR3 loop is CASSQDSGVGTEAFF. DNA for the CDR3: TGCGCCAGCAGCCAAGATTCAGGGGTGGGGACTGAAGCTTTCTTT.

A few counts support this clone. The rearrangement joins TRBV6-2 or TRBV6-3 to TRBJ2-2; the D is unclear. V lost 4 bases and J lost 4, with 16 bases in between. The length of the CDR3 is 16 residues. CDR1 is MNHEY and CDR2 is SVGEGT in the germline V gene. The chain's CDR3 is CASSLPRLGGTGELFF. The CDR3 region has the DNA TGTGCCAGCAGTTTGCCCCGGCTGGGCGGCACCGGGGAGCTGTTTTTT.

This clone showed up just once. This chain connects TRBV19 to TRBJ2-3; 12 bases match TRBD2. The CDR3 is 15 residues long. Germline CDR1 LNHDA, CDR2 SQIVND (reference sequence). J was trimmed by 4 bases and V by 4 bases; bases with no gene match: 3. CDR3: CASSRRTSGADTQYF. The CDR3 region has the DNA TGTGCCAGTAGTAGACGGACTAGCGGGGCAGATACGCAGTATTTT.

The rearrangement links TRBV9 to TRBJ2-2; D is unclear. The length of the CDR3 is 17 residues. Germline V gene data show CDR1 as SGDLS and CDR2 as YYNGEE. The ends were cut back, 0 bases at V and 2 bases at J, with 14 bases in the middle. CDR3 in amino acids: CASSVAPTLVNTGELFF. CDR3 DNA: TGTGCCAGCAGCGTAGCTCCAACCCTGGTTAACACCGGGGAGCTGTTTTTT.

In this sample, this clone turned up a few times. The rearrangement joins TRBV4-1 to TRBJ1-1; 8 nucleotides agree with TRBD1. CDR3 length: 15 amino acids. Germline V gene lookup returns CDR1 MGHRA and CDR2 YSYEKL. V lost 3 bases and J lost 4; bases outside the gene matches: 7. The CDR3 bases are TGCGCCAGCAGCCACCAATTGACAGGGGCCACTGAAGCTTTCTTT. It yields the protein CASSHQLTGATEAFF.

The chain uses TRBV28 and TRBJ2-7; 10 bases agree with TRBD1. With 3 bases clipped from V and 5 bases from J, the junction kept 7 bases outside the gene matches. The CDR3 length is 15 residues. Per germline, CDR1 MDHEN and CDR2 SYDVKM. CDR3 region: CASSLRDRGPHEQYF. CDR3 nucleotides: TGTGCCAGCAGTTTGCGGGACAGGGGTCCGCACGAGCAGTACTTC. The variable domain in full, with the rest retrieved from reference TRBV28 and TRBJ2-7, is DVKVTQSSRYLVKRTGEKVFLECVQDMDHENMFWYRQDPGLGLRLIYFSYDVKMKEKGDIPEGYSVSREKKERFSLILESASTNQTSMYLCASSLRDRGPHEQYFGPGTRLTVT.

The chain has TRBV5-4 and TRBJ2-7; 9 nucleotides align to TRBD2. Germline trimming cut 6 bases from V and 4 bases from J; bases unmatched to any gene: 14. Germline CDR1 is SGHNT and CDR2 is YYREEE (reference sequence). The CDR3 totals 16 residues. CDR3: CASTSVGAGGLYEQYF. CDR3 nucleotides: TGTGCCAGCACCTCCGTGGGGGCGGGAGGGCTGTACGAGCAGTACTTC.

V is TRBV3-1 (or the pseudogene TRBV3-2) and J is TRBJ1-3; D is uncertain. V was pared by 5 bases and J by 5 bases, with 10 bases between. Germline loops: CDR1 LGHDT, CDR2 YNNKEL (reference sequence). The CDR3 length is 13 residues. DNA for the CDR3: TGTGCCAGCAGCGCCAAGGAACGAAACACCATATATTTT. It specifies CASSAKERNTIYF.

The genes are TRBV19 and TRBJ1-1; D call uncertain. The length of the CDR3 is 13 residues. The germline V gene has CDR1 LNHDA and CDR2 SQIVND (reference sequence). Trimming took 0 bases from V and 2 from J, leaving 4 bases between them. This CDR3 is CASSIEPNTEAFF. CDR3 DNA sequence: TGTGCCAGTAGTATAGAACCTAACACTGAAGCTTTCTTT.

This rearrangement joins TRBV15 to TRBJ2-5; D assignment may be TRBD1 or TRBD2 (6 bases each). Trimming removed 5 bases from V and 2 bases from J, with 12 bases in between. This CDR3 is built from 14 residues. CDR1 and CDR2 from the germline V gene are LNHNV and YYDKDF (reference sequence). The DNA for the CDR3 is TGTGCCACCAGCGGGGGGACACCACAAGAGACCCAGTACTTC. This codes for CATSGGTPQETQYF.

The chain links TRBV9 to TRBJ2-7, with D perhaps TRBD1 or TRBD2 (5 bases each). The germline gives CDR1 SGDLS, CDR2 YYNGEE. The CDR3 covers 16 residues. The V end was cut by 0 bases, the J end by 6 bases, with 19 bases between. The CDR3 DNA reads TGTGCCAGCAGCGTAGACATGGGACGGCCCTTTAGCGAGCAGTACTTC. Its protein is CASSVDMGRPFSEQYF.

This clone was counted once. The CDR3 is CASSLVGGSEQYF. Written as DNA, the CDR3 is TGCGCCAGCAGCTTGGTTGGGGGCAGCGAGCAGTACTTC. This chain connects TRBV5-1 to TRBJ2-7, with a tentative D call TRBD1 (6 bases). V was pared by 0 bases and J by 6 bases, with 10 bases between. The CDR3 sequence is 13 residues long. In germline, CDR1 is SGHRS, CDR2 YFSETQ. Full variable domain (missing parts from reference TRBV5-1 and TRBJ2-7): KAGVTQTPRYLIKTRGQQVTLSCSPISGHRSVSWYQQTPGQGLQFLFEYFSETQRNKGNFPGRFSGRQFSNSRSEMNVSTLELGDSALYLCASSLVGGSEQYFGPGTRLTVT.

The rearrangement joins TRBV5-1 to TRBJ1-1; tentatively, D is TRBD1 (5 bases). The germline V and J ends were trimmed by 0 bases and 1 base, with 10 bases remaining between them. The CDR3 runs 15 residues. Germline CDR1 SGHRS, CDR2 YFSETQ. CDR3 coding DNA: TGCGCCAGCAGCTTGGGAGCAGGGCAGAACACTGAAGCTTTCTTT. As protein: CASSLGAGQNTEAFF.

The V gene is TRBV6-5, the J gene TRBJ1-1; maybe TRBD1 (6 bases). V was clipped by 8 bases and J by 0 bases, with 16 bases between them. This CDR3 is built from 15 residues. Germline V CDR1 and CDR2: MNHEY, SVGAGI. CDR3 in DNA: TGTGCCAGCTCTTTCGATGGACAGCTGAACACTGAAGCTTTCTTT. It codes for CASSFDGQLNTEAFF.

This clone was detected only once. The gene calls are TRBV2 and TRBJ1-4, with D perhaps matching TRBD1 (5 bases). This CDR3 is built from 15 residues. Trimming took 8 bases from V and 7 from J, leaving 20 bases between them. Germline values: CDR1 SNHLY, CDR2 FYNNEI. The CDR3 sequence: CASFPTGRGGEKLFF. In DNA, the CDR3 is TGTGCCAGCTTCCCGACCGGGAGGGGTGGTGAAAAACTGTTTTTT.

The gene calls are TRBV27 and TRBJ1-4; D may be TRBD1 (5 bases). The V end lost 6 bases, the J end lost 5 bases, and 10 bases lay between the germline ends. Germline CDR1 is MNHEY and CDR2 is SMNVEV (reference sequence). The CDR3 is 13 amino acids. CDR3: CASRGRPNEKLFF. CDR3 DNA: TGTGCCAGCAGGGGACGGCCGAATGAAAAACTGTTTTTT.

The chain couples TRBV5-1 to TRBJ2-7; D is possibly TRBD2 (6 bases). CDR1 and CDR2 from the germline V gene are SGHRS and YFSETQ. V was shortened by 0 bases and J by 5 bases, with 12 bases between the two germline ends. The CDR3 is 14 residues long. The CDR3 nucleotides are TGCGCCAGCAGCTTGGGAGGGGCTAGCGACGAGCAGTACTTC. Its translation is CASSLGGASDEQYF.

The CDR3 loop is CSASRGDATYEQYF. The CDR3 coding sequence is TGCAGTGCTAGTAGAGGGGACGCTACCTACGAGCAGTACTTC. J is TRBJ2-7 and V is TRBV20-1; D possibly uses TRBD1 or TRBD2 (5 bases each). Trimming removed 3 bases from V and 2 bases from J, with 14 bases in between. CDR1 DFQATT and CDR2 SNEGSKA come from the germline V gene (reference sequence). The CDR3 length is 14 residues.

V usage is TRBV16 and J usage is TRBJ1-3; D may be TRBD1 (5 bases). V gave up 0 bases and J gave up 0 bases, with 12 bases separating them. The germline CDR1 and CDR2 sequences are KGHSY and FQNENV. The CDR3 covers 17 residues. The CDR3, as DNA: TGTGCCAGCAGCCAATCTCCCCCAGGGCCCTCTGGAAACACCATATATTTT. Translation: CASSQSPPGPSGNTIYF.

This chain connects TRBV18 to TRBJ2-3; 7 bases line up with TRBD1. CDR1 and CDR2 from the germline V gene are KGHSH and LQKENI. V gave up 3 bases and J gave up 0 bases; unmatched junction bases: 6. This CDR3 has 16 amino acids. The CDR3 sequence is CASSPLRGSSTDTQYF. The CDR3 nucleotides read TGTGCCAGCTCACCCCTCAGGGGGTCTAGCACAGATACGCAGTATTTT.

The rearrangement uses TRBV7-3 and TRBJ2-1; 11 bases map to TRBD2. V was clipped by 1 base and J by 4 bases; unmatched bases: 6. The CDR3 contains 17 residues. Germline CDR1 SGHTA, CDR2 FQGTGA. Written as DNA, the CDR3 is TGTGCCAGCAGCTTAAGGGGGCTAGCGGGAGGTTACAATGAGCAGTTCTTC. Translated: CASSLRGLAGGYNEQFF.

The chain is built from TRBV14 and TRBJ2-1, with 9 positions matching TRBD2. CDR1 is SGHDN, CDR2 FVKESK, per germline. The CDR3 is 16 amino acids. The trim removed 0 bases at V and 4 bases at J, leaving 4 bases unmatched. The CDR3 protein is CASSQDLAGGYNEQFF. The CDR3 nucleotides are TGTGCCAGCAGCCAAGATCTGGCGGGAGGGTACAATGAGCAGTTCTTC.

V is TRBV19 and J is TRBJ2-7, with D hard to call. Per germline, CDR1 LNHDA and CDR2 SQIVND (reference sequence). The CDR3 is 11 residues long. With 9 bases removed from V and 5 bases from J, the gap between germline ends came to 11 bases. The CDR3 DNA reads TGTGCCAGCGATCCCCTTGACGAGCAGTACTTC. Residues: CASDPLDEQYF.